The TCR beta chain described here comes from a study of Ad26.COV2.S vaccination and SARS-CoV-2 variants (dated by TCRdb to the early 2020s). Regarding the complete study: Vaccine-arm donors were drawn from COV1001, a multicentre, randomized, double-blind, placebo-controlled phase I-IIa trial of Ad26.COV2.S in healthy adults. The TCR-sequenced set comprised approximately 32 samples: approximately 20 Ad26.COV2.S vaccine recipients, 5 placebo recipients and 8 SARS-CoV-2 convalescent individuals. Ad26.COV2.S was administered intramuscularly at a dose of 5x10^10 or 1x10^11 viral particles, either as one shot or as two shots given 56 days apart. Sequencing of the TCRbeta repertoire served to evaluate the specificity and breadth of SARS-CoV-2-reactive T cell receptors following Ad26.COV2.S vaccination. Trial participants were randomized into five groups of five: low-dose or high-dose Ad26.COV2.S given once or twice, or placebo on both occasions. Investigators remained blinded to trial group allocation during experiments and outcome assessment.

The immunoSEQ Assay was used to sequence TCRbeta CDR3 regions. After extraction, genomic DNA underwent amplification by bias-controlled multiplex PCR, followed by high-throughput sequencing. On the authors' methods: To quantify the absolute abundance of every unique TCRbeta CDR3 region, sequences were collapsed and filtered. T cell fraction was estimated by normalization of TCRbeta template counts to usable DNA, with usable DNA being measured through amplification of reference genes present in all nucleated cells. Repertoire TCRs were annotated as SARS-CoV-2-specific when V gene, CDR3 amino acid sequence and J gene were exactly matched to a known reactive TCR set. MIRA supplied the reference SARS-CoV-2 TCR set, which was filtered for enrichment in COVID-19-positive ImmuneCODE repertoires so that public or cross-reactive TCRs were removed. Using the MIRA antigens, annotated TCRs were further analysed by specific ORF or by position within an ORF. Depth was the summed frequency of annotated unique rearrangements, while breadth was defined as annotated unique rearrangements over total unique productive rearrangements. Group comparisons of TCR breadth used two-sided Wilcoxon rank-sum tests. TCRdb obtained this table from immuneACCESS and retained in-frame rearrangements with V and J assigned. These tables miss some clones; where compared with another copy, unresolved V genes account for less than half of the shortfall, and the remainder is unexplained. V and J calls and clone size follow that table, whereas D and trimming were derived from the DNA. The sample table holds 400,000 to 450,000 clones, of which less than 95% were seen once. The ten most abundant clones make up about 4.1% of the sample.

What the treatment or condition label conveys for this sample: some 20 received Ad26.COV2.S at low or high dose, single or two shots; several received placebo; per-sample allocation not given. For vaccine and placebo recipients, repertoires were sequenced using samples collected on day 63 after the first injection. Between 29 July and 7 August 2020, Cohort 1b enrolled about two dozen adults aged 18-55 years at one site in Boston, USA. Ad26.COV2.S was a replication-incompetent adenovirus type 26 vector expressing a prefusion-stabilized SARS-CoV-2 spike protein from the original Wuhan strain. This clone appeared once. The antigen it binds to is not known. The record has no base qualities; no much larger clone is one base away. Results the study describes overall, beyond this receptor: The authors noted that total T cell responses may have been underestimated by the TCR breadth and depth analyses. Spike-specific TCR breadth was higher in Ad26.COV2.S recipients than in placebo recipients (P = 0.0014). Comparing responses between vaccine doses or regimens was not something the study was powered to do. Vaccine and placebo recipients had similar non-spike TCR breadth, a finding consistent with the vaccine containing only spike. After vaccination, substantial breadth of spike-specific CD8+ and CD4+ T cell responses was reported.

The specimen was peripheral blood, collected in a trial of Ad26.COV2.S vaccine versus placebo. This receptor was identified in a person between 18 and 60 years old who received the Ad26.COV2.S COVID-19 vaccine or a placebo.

The CDR3 protein is CSASTGDTQYF. At the DNA level, the sequence is TGCAGTGCAAGTACCGGGGATACGCAGTATTTT. The chain is made from TRBV20-1 and TRBJ2-3, with the D gene not clear enough to name. From its cysteine to its phenylalanine, the CDR3 spans 11 amino acids. Only the CDR3 DNA is retained, 33 bases long and in frame from the first base. For CDR1 and CDR2, the germline V gene (reference sequence) lists DFQATT and SNEGSKA. V loses 6 bases of germline sequence and J loses 6 bases, and the interval between the two ends is 10 bases.